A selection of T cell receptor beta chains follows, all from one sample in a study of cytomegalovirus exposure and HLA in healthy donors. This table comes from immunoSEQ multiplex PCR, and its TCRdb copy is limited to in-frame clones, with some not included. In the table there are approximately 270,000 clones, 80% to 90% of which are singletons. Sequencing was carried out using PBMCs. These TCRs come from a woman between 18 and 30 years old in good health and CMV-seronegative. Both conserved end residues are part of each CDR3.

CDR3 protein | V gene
CASSLDEGLNTEAFF | TRBV5-1
CSVGKKGERGYEQYF | TRBV29-1
CASSDTIWKTQYF | TRBV6-4
CASSQVIATNYGYTF | TRBV4-3
CASSPQGGGLASYNEQFF | TRBV18
CATDRGYSNQPQHF | TRBV6-5
CASSPRPDRGLAANEKLFF | TRBV18
CASSLGRDRENEQFF | TRBV7-9
CASSLAPPKAFF | TRBV5-1
CSVDGQGIDEQYF | TRBV29-1
CASSYVGNSGANVLTF | TRBV6-5
CSGGSSYEQYF | TRBV29-1
CASPVRGGNTEAFF | TRBV27
CASSVQGDTEAFF | TRBV11-2
CASSLGQGNTEAFF | TRBV2